This T cell receptor (beta chain) was identified in a study of radiotherapy plus CTLA-4 blockade in lung cancer. Each patient with chemo-refractory metastatic non-small-cell lung cancer was treated with focal radiation plus CTLA-4 blockade using ipilimumab. The CDR3 is 17 residues long. V dropped 0 bases and J dropped 8; count of bases not matched to a gene: 12. Sequencing was performed with immunoSEQ multiplex PCR; in TCRdb, only in-frame clones are kept and a portion is missing. The sample carries tens of thousands of clones, 84% recorded once. Remarks on this clone: Its matching antigen is unknown.

Study conclusions and caveats: Blood saw expansion of tumor-derived TCR clones after radiotherapy plus ipilimumab. Dynamics of early blood T cell clones, together with interferon-beta, were reportedly the best predictors of response.

The material sequenced was peripheral blood, taken from a patient treated with radiotherapy plus ipilimumab. This chain uses TRBV23-1 with TRBJ2-3; 9 bases map to TRBD2. TRBV23-1 is an ORF; its function is uncertain. This receptor was identified in a human donor with non-small cell lung cancer whose response to radiotherapy plus ipilimumab could not be evaluated. CDR3 loop: CASSQSRREGPCGTQYF. As DNA, the CDR3 is TGCGCCAGCAGTCAATCGAGGCGGGAGGGCCCTTGCGGTACGCAGTATTTT.